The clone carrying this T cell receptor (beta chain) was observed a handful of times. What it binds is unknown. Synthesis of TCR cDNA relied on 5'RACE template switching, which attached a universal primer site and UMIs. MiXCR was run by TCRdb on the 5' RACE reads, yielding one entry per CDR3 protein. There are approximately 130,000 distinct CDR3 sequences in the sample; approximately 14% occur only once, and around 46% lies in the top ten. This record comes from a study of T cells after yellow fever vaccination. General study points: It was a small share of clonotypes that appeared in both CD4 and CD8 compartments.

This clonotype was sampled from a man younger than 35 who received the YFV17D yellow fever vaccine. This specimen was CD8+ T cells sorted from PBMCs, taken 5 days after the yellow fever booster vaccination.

The CDR3 loop is CSVSGGGLRTGELFF. The DNA of the CDR3 is TGCAGTGTCTCGGGGGGGGGACTACGGACCGGGGAGCTGTTTTTT. This chain links TRBV20-1 with TRBJ2-2; 8 bases are shared with TRBD2. Per the germline V gene, CDR1 is DFQATT and CDR2 is SNEGSKA (reference sequence). The CDR3 is made up of 15 amino acids. The V and J ends lost 7 bases and 5 bases, in that order; junction bases with no gene match: 12.